One sample yielded the 24 T cell receptor beta chains listed below, sequenced in a study of blood T cells in healthy people across ages. The authors ran a second PCR of about 7 to 11 cycles using a sample-barcoded 5' primer and a J-beta primer mix. TCRdb analysed the 5' RACE reads with MiXCR anew, one entry per CDR3 protein. The table records approximately 780,000 distinct CDR3 sequences, around 24% of them present only once. These data were also filed under a second study, of T cells of mothers and their children.

Sequencing used blood. These receptors originate from a boy younger than 18 in good health.

The chain has TRBV7-2 and TRBJ2-1; 9 nucleotides agree with TRBD2. The trim removed 0 bases at V and 6 bases at J, leaving 0 bases unmatched. CDR1 and CDR2 (germline): SGHTA, FQGNSA. This CDR3 is 14 amino acids long. The CDR3 region is CASSLASGSNEQFF. CDR3 nucleotides: TGTGCCAGCAGCTTAGCTAGCGGGAGCAATGAGCAGTTCTTC.

V is TRBV7-3 and J is TRBJ2-2; D uncertain. Germline CDR1 reads SGHTA; CDR2 reads FQGTGA. Trimming removed 1 base from V and 7 bases from J, with 7 bases in between. The CDR3 is 13 residues long. CDR3 nucleotides: TGTGCCAGCAGCTTAAGGCCTGGCGGGGAGCTGTTTTTT. Translating gives CASSLRPGGELFF.

This clonotype turned up a few times. The V call is TRBV29-1, the J call TRBJ1-2; D not certain. CDR3 length equals 13 residues. Germline V CDR1 and CDR2: SQVTM, ANQGSEA. V was cut by 6 bases and J by 0 bases, with 11 bases left in between. The CDR3 loop reads CSVPFSTNYGYTF. CDR3 nucleotides: TGCAGCGTACCTTTTTCCACTAACTATGGCTACACCTTC.

The chain links TRBV20-1 to TRBJ1-2, with 11 positions matching TRBD1. With V trimmed by 5 bases and J by 2 bases, 7 bases remained unmatched. The CDR3 is 15 amino acids. The germline gives CDR1 DFQATT, CDR2 SNEGSKA (reference sequence). CDR3 region: CSAGTGQGVNYGYTF. Written as DNA, the CDR3 is TGCAGTGCTGGTACGGGACAGGGGGTGAACTATGGCTACACCTTC.

This clonotype has only a few counts. This sequence joins TRBV15 and TRBJ2-5, with TRBD1 matching over 9 bases. The better agreement between TRBJ2-7 and the DNA end casts doubt on the J call. The germline CDR1 and CDR2 sequences are LNHNV and YYDKDF (reference sequence). This CDR3 comprises 20 residues. CDR3 in amino acids: CATSRVPLGDRVDRSDEQYF. CDR3 nucleotides: TGTGCCACCAGCAGAGTTCCGCTGGGGGACAGGGTGGATCGGAGCGACGAGCAGTACTTC.

This clonotype showed up just a few times. The chain uses TRBV6-5 and TRBJ2-7; 9 bases fit TRBD1. CDR1 MNHEY and CDR2 SVGAGI come from the germline V gene. The CDR3 is 16 amino acids. With 0 bases clipped from V and 2 bases from J, the junction kept 5 bases outside the gene matches. The CDR3 loop is CASSYSYRTGAYEQYF. Here the CDR3 DNA reads TGTGCCAGCAGTTACTCGTACCGGACAGGGGCCTACGAGCAGTACTTC.

The sample holds a few counts of this clonotype. The CDR3 sequence: CAWRGMEYNEQFF. DNA of the CDR3: TGTGCCTGGAGGGGGATGGAATACAATGAGCAGTTCTTC. This chain uses TRBV30 with TRBJ2-5; no clear D gene. The end of the DNA fits TRBJ2-1 better, so the J call may be wrong. The CDR3 covers 13 residues. CDR1 GTSNPN and CDR2 SVGIG come from the germline V gene (reference sequence).

This clonotype has a handful of counts. The chain has TRBV28 and TRBJ2-1, with 12 bases that match TRBD1. Germline V CDR1 and CDR2: MDHEN, SYDVKM. The CDR3 has 18 amino acids. V was clipped by 5 bases and J by 7 bases; unmatched bases: 15. The CDR3 sequence: CASSHQPGQGAWGNEQFF. CDR3 in DNA: TGTGCCAGCAGTCACCAACCGGGACAGGGGGCCTGGGGTAATGAGCAGTTCTTC.

This clonotype has just a few counts. V and J are TRBV5-6 and TRBJ2-7; D could derive from TRBD1 or TRBD2 (5 bases each). Germline CDR1 is SGHDT and CDR2 is YYEEEE. This CDR3 region has 14 residues. The ends were cut back, 4 bases at V and 3 bases at J, with 14 bases in the middle. Written as DNA, the CDR3 is TGTGCCAGCAGCGCCGGGACCGTAGGCTACGAGCAGTACTTC. It yields the protein CASSAGTVGYEQYF.

The sample holds many counts of this clonotype. The chain employs TRBV4-1 and TRBJ2-1; 10 bases fit TRBD2. The length of the CDR3 is 17 residues. Germline V CDR1 and CDR2: MGHRA, YSYEKL. After removal of 0 bases from V and 6 bases from J, the junction contained 8 bases not matched to a gene. CDR3 amino acids: CASSQDRGLAESNEQFF. CDR3 sequence (DNA): TGCGCCAGCAGCCAAGATCGAGGACTAGCGGAGAGCAATGAGCAGTTCTTC.

This clonotype has just one count. The chain employs TRBV12-5 and TRBJ2-5; 11 bases align to TRBD2. The DNA matches TRBJ2-7 better at its end, which makes the J call doubtful. Germline values: CDR1 LGHNT, CDR2 FRNRAP. The CDR3 is 15 amino acids. For the CDR3, the DNA is TGTGCTAGTGGTTCACCCCTAGCGGGGGGCTACGAGCAGTACTTC. Encoded protein: CASGSPLAGGYEQYF.

The table lists this clonotype with a few counts. This chain uses TRBV9 with TRBJ2-5; TRBD2 matches 16 bases. Germline CDR1 reads SGDLS; CDR2 reads YYNGEE. V trimming: 0 bases; J trimming: 5 bases; junction bases outside the gene matches: 7. The length of the CDR3 is 18 residues. The CDR3 bases are TGTGCCAGCAGCGTAGCCGGGACTAGCGGGGGGGCCGACGAGACCCAGTACTTC. This translates into CASSVAGTSGGADETQYF.

The V gene is TRBV12-3 or TRBV12-4, the J gene TRBJ2-3, with D possibly being TRBD1 or TRBD2 (5 bases each). This CDR3 is built from 18 residues. V was shortened by 5 bases and J by 0 bases, with 21 bases between the two germline ends. This CDR3 is CASSPMIRDHSSTDTQYF. As DNA, the CDR3 is TGTGCCAGCAGTCCGATGATCCGGGACCATTCTAGCACAGATACGCAGTATTTT.

This clonotype was seen a handful of times. V gene TRBV28 combines with J gene TRBJ1-1; D possibly corresponds to TRBD1 (6 bases). The CDR3 consists of 14 residues. Looked up from germline, CDR1 is MDHEN and CDR2 is SYDVKM. The V gene lost 1 base and the J gene lost 11 bases, with 17 bases spanning the gap. CDR3 sequence: CASSLSPTGPPAFF. The CDR3 coding sequence is TGTGCCAGCAGTTTATCTCCGACAGGACCCCCCGCTTTCTTT.

The rearrangement joins TRBV4-1 to TRBJ2-5, with D perhaps matching TRBD1 (6 bases). The CDR3 is 13 residues long. Germline V gene sequence: CDR1 MGHRA, CDR2 YSYEKL. Deletions cut 5 bases from V and 5 bases from J, with 12 bases between. Written as DNA, the CDR3 is TGCGCCAGCAGCGACAGGTTATGGGAGACCCAGTACTTC. This encodes CASSDRLWETQYF.

The table lists this clonotype with a few counts. V gene TRBV28 combines with J gene TRBJ2-1; D call uncertain. The J call is uncertain, as TRBJ2-7 better fits the DNA end. Germline V gene data show CDR1 as MDHEN and CDR2 as SYDVKM. The CDR3 contains 17 residues. CDR3 sequence reads: CASSPLRTARLDYEQYF. The CDR3 DNA reads as TGTGCCAGCAGTCCACTTAGAACAGCCCGGCTAGACTACGAGCAGTACTTC.

This clonotype was found a few times. This sequence joins TRBV28 and TRBJ2-1; the D gene is possibly TRBD2 (5 bases). With 1 base removed from V and 9 bases from J, the gap between germline ends came to 13 bases. Germline CDR1 MDHEN, CDR2 SYDVKM. This CDR3 has 14 residues. This CDR3 reads CASSLSDWGSEQFF. CDR3 nucleotides: TGTGCCAGCAGTTTATCGGACTGGGGTAGTGAGCAGTTCTTC. Full variable domain (remainder filled in from reference TRBV28 and TRBJ2-1): DVKVTQSSRYLVKRTGEKVFLECVQDMDHENMFWYRQDPGLGLRLIYFSYDVKMKEKGDIPEGYSVSREKKERFSLILESASTNQTSMYLCASSLSDWGSEQFFGPGTRLTVL.

The chain has TRBV20-1 and TRBJ2-4; D may be TRBD2 (7 bases). Germline CDR1 and CDR2: DFQATT and SNEGSKA (reference sequence). With 6 bases removed from V and 0 bases from J, the gap between germline ends came to 15 bases. This CDR3 has 15 amino acids. The CDR3 DNA reads as TGCAGTGCCTACGGGGAGGGGGGAGCCAAAAACATTCAGTACTTC. Its protein product is CSAYGEGGAKNIQYF.

This clonotype was seen only a few times. The rearrangement links TRBV9 to TRBJ1-1; TRBD1 is a possible D gene (6 bases). The CDR3 totals 14 residues. V was cut by 4 bases and J by 4 bases, with 14 bases left in between. Germline V gene data show CDR1 as SGDLS and CDR2 as YYNGEE. The CDR3 region is CASSPLTGSTEAFF. CDR3 in DNA: TGTGCCAGCAGCCCACTAACAGGGAGCACTGAAGCTTTCTTT.

This chain links TRBV5-1 with TRBJ2-5; 9 nucleotides agree with TRBD1. Trimming cost V 4 bases and J 5 bases; bases outside gene matches: 12. The CDR3 runs 16 residues. Looked up from germline, CDR1 is SGHRS and CDR2 is YFSETQ. The CDR3, as DNA: TGCGCCAGCAGCACCCGGGACAGGGTGGGCTGGGAGACCCAGTACTTC. Amino acids: CASSTRDRVGWETQYF.

This clonotype has a handful of counts. The V and J genes are TRBV7-9 and TRBJ2-5; the match to TRBD2 covers 13 bases. The end of the DNA aligns better with TRBJ2-1, so the J call may be wrong. The CDR3 totals 14 residues. Germline V CDR1 and CDR2: SEHNR, FQNEAQ (reference sequence). The CDR3 reads CASRPLAGGLEQFF. CDR3 bases: TGTGCCAGCAGGCCACTAGCGGGGGGGCTGGAGCAGTTCTTC.

Only a few counts were recorded for this clonotype. The V gene is TRBV2, the J gene TRBJ2-5; no clear D gene. Gene TRBJ2-1 matches the end of the DNA better, so the J call may be wrong. The CDR3 sequence is 16 residues long. Per germline, CDR1 SNHLY and CDR2 FYNNEI. CDR3 residues: CASSQTGSSRFNEQFF. Here the CDR3 DNA reads TGTGCCAGCAGCCAAACCGGGTCCTCTAGGTTCAATGAGCAGTTCTTC.

A word on this clonotype: The junction shows a germline mismatch at one end, possibly a read error. The chain links TRBV7-9 to TRBJ2-5; D remains unclear. The closer fit of TRBJ2-7 to the DNA end suggests the J call may be wrong. The germline gives CDR1 SEHNR, CDR2 FQNEAQ (reference sequence). The length of the CDR3 is 14 residues. The CDR3: CANSLSGSSYEQYF. For the CDR3, the DNA is TGTGCCAACAGCTTATCAGGAAGCTCCTACGAGCAGTACTTC.

The V and J genes are TRBV5-1 and TRBJ2-4, with 7 positions matching TRBD1. The CDR3 contains 16 residues. With V trimmed by 3 bases and J by 3 bases, 9 bases remained unmatched. Germline CDR1 is SGHRS and CDR2 is YFSETQ. CDR3 protein: CASSYDRVFGKNIQYF. CDR3 sequence (DNA): TGCGCCAGCAGCTATGACAGGGTTTTCGGCAAAAACATTCAGTACTTC.